This T cell receptor (beta chain) was identified in a study of T cell responses to AZD1222 COVID-19 vaccine. Findings and limits, study-wide: The repertoires were collected only after the peak T cell response. Mostly white British, mostly female donors; authors suggested clonal diversity may be underestimated.

The data were produced by immunoSEQ multiplex PCR, yet TCRdb's version contains in-frame clones alone and is incomplete. The sample has some 170,000 clones; around nine tenths are singletons. Trimming removed 5 bases from V and 8 bases from J, with 21 bases in between. The CDR3 extends over 16 amino acids. CDR1 is SEHNR and CDR2 is FQNEAQ in the germline V gene (reference sequence). In the case of this clone: The target antigen is unknown.

The receptor was derived from an adult who received the AZD1222 COVID-19 vaccine. This material consisted of peripheral blood, taken 28 days after the second AZD1222 dose. V gene TRBV7-9 combines with J gene TRBJ1-4, with a tentative D call TRBD1 (5 bases). The CDR3 sequence is CASSPPIGQGGEKLFF. In DNA, the CDR3 is TGTGCCAGCAGCCCCCCGATCGGCCAGGGTGGGGAAAAACTGTTTTTT.